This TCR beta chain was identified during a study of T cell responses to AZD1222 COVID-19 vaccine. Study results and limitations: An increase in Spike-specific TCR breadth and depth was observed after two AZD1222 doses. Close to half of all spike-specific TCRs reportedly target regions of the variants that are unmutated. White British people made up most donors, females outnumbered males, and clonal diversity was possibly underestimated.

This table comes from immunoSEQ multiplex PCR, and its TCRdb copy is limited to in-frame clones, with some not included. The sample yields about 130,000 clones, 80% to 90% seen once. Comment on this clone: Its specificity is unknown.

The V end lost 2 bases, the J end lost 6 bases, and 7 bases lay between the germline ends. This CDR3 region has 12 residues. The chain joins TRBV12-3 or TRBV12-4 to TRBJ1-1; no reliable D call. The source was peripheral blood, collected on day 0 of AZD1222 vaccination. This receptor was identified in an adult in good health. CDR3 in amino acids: CASSLRESEAFF. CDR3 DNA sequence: TGTGCCAGCAGTTTAAGAGAATCTGAAGCTTTCTTT.